This T cell receptor (beta chain) was obtained from a study of shared clonotypes between healthy human individuals. Worth noting for this clone: Its specificity is unknown.

The CDR3 extends over 15 amino acids. Germline V gene lookup returns CDR1 MNHNS and CDR2 SASEGT. V gave up 2 bases and J gave up 2 bases, with 12 bases separating them. Splitting the CD4+ cells yielded a CD45RA+ naive subset and a CD45RA-negative memory subset. Roughly 200 ng DNA, approximately 31,000 T cell genomes, went into each sorted-subset replicate PCR. This table comes from immunoSEQ multiplex PCR, and its TCRdb copy is limited to in-frame clones, with some not included. The data hold some 2 million clones, with approximately 95% observed a single time. Broader study findings: What limited the represented genetic and exposure-history diversity was the small number of donors. Approximately 4.6% of naive CD4 clonotypes were common to a handful of donors.

This chain joins TRBV6-1 and TRBJ1-2; D uncertain. The sequence was collected from a man aged 18 to 30 in good health. The specimen sequenced was naive CD4+ T cells sorted from blood. Documented subset: CD45RA+ positively selected. The CDR3: CASSEIKGKNYGYTF. In DNA form, the CDR3 reads TGTGCCAGCAGTGAAATCAAGGGAAAAAACTATGGCTACACCTTC.